Below, 7 T cell receptor beta chains from the same sample are listed, as sequenced in a study of T cell responses to AZD1222 COVID-19 vaccine. Repertoires were generated with immunoSEQ multiplex PCR, while TCRdb's copy carries only in-frame clones and drops some. Among some 120,000 clones listed, 91% were seen once. The sequences come from peripheral blood, collected on day 0 of AZD1222 vaccination. The source is an adult in good health.

A word on this clone: Relative to the germline gene, one junction end is altered; a read error may explain this. This chain links TRBV6-1 with TRBJ2-1; perhaps TRBD2 as D (7 bases). The germline V gene encodes CDR1 MNHNS and CDR2 SASEGT. The CDR3 spans 15 residues. CDR3 protein: CASSEGASGYDEQFF. In DNA form, the CDR3 reads TGTGCCAGCAGTGAGGGGGCTAGCGGCTACGATGAGCAGTTCTTC.

The chain has TRBV29-1 and TRBJ2-2, with 10 positions matching TRBD2. Germline V gene sequence: CDR1 SQVTM, CDR2 ANQGSEA. V shed 4 bases, J shed 1 base, and the junction held 3 bases outside the gene matches. The CDR3 totals 15 residues. In DNA, the CDR3 is TGCAGCGTTGCCTGGACTAGCGGGAACACCGGGGAGCTGTTTTTT. Encoded protein: CSVAWTSGNTGELFF.

The J gene is TRBJ1-1, the V gene TRBV7-2, with D perhaps TRBD1 (6 bases). The CDR3 has 13 amino acids. The germline V and J ends were trimmed by 7 bases and 0 bases, with 9 bases remaining between them. CDR1 is SGHTA, CDR2 FQGNSA, per germline. For the CDR3, the DNA is TGTGCCAGCAACGGACAGATGAACACTGAAGCTTTCTTT. Translated: CASNGQMNTEAFF.

The genes are TRBV9 and TRBJ2-2, with TRBD2 identical over 7 bases. V gave up 3 bases and J gave up 7 bases; unmatched junction bases: 3. Looked up from germline, CDR1 is SGDLS and CDR2 is YYNGEE. CDR3 length: 13 residues. The CDR3 spells CASSAIAGGELFF. CDR3 nucleotides: TGTGCCAGCAGCGCCATAGCGGGCGGGGAGCTGTTTTTT.

The V and J genes are TRBV19 and TRBJ1-5; no firm D call. CDR3 length: 15 amino acids. The V end was cut by 5 bases, the J end by 0 bases, with 11 bases between. Germline loops: CDR1 LNHDA, CDR2 SQIVND (reference sequence). DNA of the CDR3: TGTGCCAGTAGTCCCCGGACGGATAGCAATCAGCCCCAGCATTTT. Its protein product is CASSPRTDSNQPQHF.

Sample share makes this clone medium-sized. The chain has TRBV27 and TRBJ2-3; 9 positions match TRBD2. This CDR3 has 16 residues. Germline V gives CDR1 MNHEY, CDR2 SMNVEV (reference sequence). With 5 bases clipped from V and 4 bases from J, the junction kept 10 bases outside the gene matches. CDR3 DNA sequence: TGTGCCAGCAGTCTCCAGCGGGAGGAGATCGCAGATACGCAGTATTTT. This encodes CASSLQREEIADTQYF.

This clone appeared a single time. This chain uses TRBV2 with TRBJ2-1, with 12 bases matching TRBD2. Unmatched junction bases numbered 10, after V lost 6 bases and J lost 7 bases. This CDR3 has 16 amino acids. CDR1 and CDR2 (germline): SNHLY, FYNNEI. In DNA, the CDR3 is TGTGCCAGCAGCGATCGAGGACTAGCGGGAAGTAATGAGCAGTTCTTC. Translated, it gives CASSDRGLAGSNEQFF.